This T cell receptor (beta chain) derives from a study of blood T cell repertoires in COVID-19. Only in-frame clones appear in the TCRdb table, and some are missing; sequencing was by immunoSEQ multiplex PCR. The data show approximately 21,000 clones, around nine tenths seen once. Germline assignment: CDR1 SGHTS and CDR2 YDEGEE. This CDR3 region has 15 residues. V was cut by 4 bases and J by 4 bases, with 17 bases left in between. The sample was peripheral blood. This chain connects TRBV5-8 to TRBJ2-5; a weak D match, TRBD1 (8 bases). This TCR was sampled from a human donor with acute or convalescent COVID-19. The donor label of this sample is uncertain. The CDR3: CASSLGQGGGETQYF. The CDR3 coding sequence is TGTGCCAGCAGCCTCGGACAGGGCGGGGGAGAGACCCAGTACTTC. Together with reference TRBV5-8 and TRBJ2-5, the CDR3 gives the full variable domain: EAGVTQSPTHLIKTRGQQATLRCSPISGHTSVYWYQQALGLGLQFLLWYDEGEERNRGNFPPRFSGRQFPNYSSELNVNALELEDSALYLCASSLGQGGGETQYFGPGTRLLVL.